The 24 T cell receptor beta chains below come from one sample, sequenced in a study of blood T cell repertoires in COVID-19. Profiled with immunoSEQ multiplex PCR; TCRdb holds only in-frame clones, not every one. The data show about 59,000 clones, roughly three quarters seen once. The sample taken for sequencing was peripheral blood. These receptors came from a man in his 60s with acute or convalescent COVID-19.

The rearrangement links TRBV5-4 to TRBJ2-7; tentative D call: TRBD1 (7 bases). Trimming removed 4 bases at V and 6 bases at J, with 20 bases between. The length of the CDR3 is 15 residues. Germline values: CDR1 SGHNT, CDR2 YYREEE (reference sequence). CDR3 DNA: TGTGCCAGCAGCCCTGGGGGGACAGCGAAGGGCGAGCAGTACTTC. Its translation is CASSPGGTAKGEQYF.

V is TRBV19 and J is TRBJ1-3; 7 nucleotides line up with TRBD1. Germline values: CDR1 LNHDA, CDR2 SQIVND (reference sequence). The length of the CDR3 is 14 residues. V lost 5 bases, J lost 9 bases, and 10 bases stayed unmatched. The CDR3 region has the DNA TGTGCCAGTAGTCCCGGGACCCAGGGGGGCACCATATATTTT. Translating gives CASSPGTQGGTIYF.

This chain links TRBV19 with TRBJ1-3, with 12 positions matching TRBD1. V was clipped by 7 bases and J by 5 bases; unmatched bases: 9. The CDR3 has 16 amino acids. Germline V CDR1 and CDR2: LNHDA, SQIVND (reference sequence). The CDR3 nucleotides read TGTGCCAGTACCCCCACCCGGGACAGGGGGCGAAACACCATATATTTT. This codes for CASTPTRDRGRNTIYF.

This rearrangement joins TRBV5-6 to TRBJ1-2; D may be TRBD1 (6 bases). The CDR3 has 13 residues. Germline CDR1 reads SGHDT; CDR2 reads YYEEEE. V was shortened by 1 base and J by 4 bases, with 8 bases between the two germline ends. CDR3 amino acids: CASSLSGVYGYTF. The CDR3 DNA follows: TGTGCCAGCAGCTTGTCAGGGGTCTATGGCTACACCTTC.

V and J are TRBV7-9 and TRBJ2-1; 12 nucleotides agree with TRBD2. V lost 3 bases and J lost 7; bases outside the gene matches: 7. Germline CDR1 is SEHNR and CDR2 is FQNEAQ (reference sequence). The CDR3 contains 16 residues. The CDR3 protein is CASSFGLAGIENEQFF. The CDR3 nucleotides read TGTGCCAGCAGCTTTGGACTAGCGGGGATAGAGAATGAGCAGTTCTTC.

This clone was counted only a few times. The CDR3 protein is CASSFFPGLGYEQYF. The CDR3 DNA is TGTGCCAGCAGTTTCTTCCCGGGACTCGGCTACGAGCAGTACTTC. This chain links TRBV7-2 with TRBJ2-7; the D gene is possibly TRBD2 (6 bases). V lost 6 bases, J lost 3 bases, and 18 bases lay in between. This CDR3 has 15 residues. Germline lookup yields CDR1 SGHTA and CDR2 FQGNSA. The whole variable domain, filled in from reference TRBV7-2 and TRBJ2-7, reads GAGVSQSPSNKVTEKGKDVELRCDPISGHTALYWYRQSLGQGLEFLIYFQGNSAPDKSGLPSDRFSAERTGGSVSTLTIQRTQQEDSAVYLCASSFFPGLGYEQYFGPGTRLTVT.

The chain has TRBV7-3 and TRBJ2-1; 12 positions agree with TRBD2. From germline, CDR1 is SGHTA and CDR2 FQGTGA. The CDR3 sequence is 16 residues long. The V and J ends lost 5 bases and 0 bases, in that order; junction bases with no gene match: 2. The CDR3 region is CASSGLAGSSYNEQFF. The CDR3 coding sequence is TGTGCCAGCAGCGGACTAGCGGGGAGCTCCTACAATGAGCAGTTCTTC.

The V call is TRBV12-3 or TRBV12-4, the J call TRBJ2-2; D gene unclear. Trimming stripped 5 bases from V and 6 bases from J, with 4 bases between. This CDR3 is built from 11 residues. The CDR3: CASSLSGELFF. The CDR3 DNA sequence: TGTGCCAGCAGTCTATCCGGGGAGCTGTTTTTT.

Only a few counts were recorded for this clone. This sequence joins TRBV15 and TRBJ1-3; weak D call: TRBD1 (6 bases). V lost 3 bases to trimming and J lost 0 bases, with 24 bases between them. The CDR3 has 20 residues. CDR1 is LNHNV, CDR2 YYDKDF, per germline (reference sequence). CDR3 protein: CATSRTGGSRRRSSGNTIYF. The CDR3 coding sequence is TGTGCCACCAGCAGGACAGGCGGGTCACGGAGGCGCAGCTCTGGAAACACCATATATTTT.

This clone was detected only a few times. The chain employs TRBV30 and TRBJ1-5; D is uncertain. The CDR3 extends over 13 amino acids. V was cut by 2 bases and J by 5 bases, with 10 bases left in between. Germline values: CDR1 GTSNPN, CDR2 SVGIG (reference sequence). CDR3 loop: CAWSTQADQPQHF. The CDR3 region has the DNA TGTGCCTGGAGTACCCAGGCCGATCAGCCCCAGCATTTT.

The chain carries TRBV19 and TRBJ1-1; 7 nucleotides line up with TRBD1. Germline CDR1 LNHDA, CDR2 SQIVND (reference sequence). The V and J ends lost 5 bases and 7 bases, in that order; junction bases with no gene match: 7. The CDR3 has 13 residues. DNA of the CDR3: TGTGCCAGTAGTGGACAGGATCGGGATGAAGCTTTCTTT. This encodes CASSGQDRDEAFF.

This rearrangement joins TRBV4-1 to TRBJ2-7, with TRBD1 as a possible D gene (5 bases). V lost 4 bases and J 4 bases, leaving 17 bases between the germline ends. CDR3 length: 15 residues. CDR1 and CDR2 (germline): MGHRA, YSYEKL. CDR3 DNA: TGCGCCAGCAGCCCTTCACAGGATCTTCCTTACGAGCAGTACTTC. As protein: CASSPSQDLPYEQYF.

Concerning this clone itself: Other DNA sequences from this sample encode an identical CDR3 as well. The chain couples TRBV12-3 or TRBV12-4 to TRBJ1-5, with D unresolved. V was shortened by 9 bases and J by 2 bases, with 11 bases between the two germline ends. The CDR3 sequence is 13 residues long. CDR3 in DNA: TGTGCCAGTCGGGGTCAAGGCAATCAGCCCCAGCATTTT. It is translated as CASRGQGNQPQHF.

This sequence joins TRBV11-2 and TRBJ1-6, with 8 bases that match TRBD1. The J segment lost 7 bases and the V segment lost 6 bases, leaving 8 bases of the junction unmatched. The CDR3 runs 15 residues. Germline CDR1 and CDR2: SGHAT and FQNNGV. The CDR3 DNA follows: TGTGCCAGCAGAGTTACCGCAGGGGGCAATTCACCCCTCCACTTT. It specifies CASRVTAGGNSPLHF.

The J gene is TRBJ2-4, the V gene TRBV2; the D gene is possibly TRBD2 (6 bases). Germline values: CDR1 SNHLY, CDR2 FYNNEI. CDR3 length: 14 amino acids. The ends were cut back, 4 bases at V and 7 bases at J, with 14 bases in the middle. The DNA for the CDR3 is TGTGCCAGCAGTGGGGGTTTAGGGACTAACATTCAGTACTTC. Its protein product is CASSGGLGTNIQYF.

This clone was seen only a few times. The rearrangement joins TRBV9 to TRBJ2-3, with D possibly TRBD2 on 6 matching bases. CDR3 length: 14 amino acids. Germline loops: CDR1 SGDLS, CDR2 YYNGEE. V was cut by 2 bases and J by 0 bases, with 7 bases left in between. CDR3 region: CASSVGTSTDTQYF. The DNA for the CDR3 is TGTGCCAGCAGCGTTGGGACTAGCACAGATACGCAGTATTTT.

There are a few counts of this clone. The V and J genes are TRBV5-1 and TRBJ2-4, with no clear D. The CDR3 extends over 13 amino acids. V dropped 5 bases and J dropped 10 bases, with 16 bases sitting between them. CDR1 and CDR2 from the germline V gene are SGHRS and YFSETQ. CDR3 protein: CASRFVPQTIQYF. CDR3 DNA sequence: TGCGCCAGCAGATTCGTACCCCAGACAATTCAGTACTTC.

The chain combines TRBV7-3 with TRBJ1-2; tentatively, D is TRBD1 (6 bases). The CDR3 consists of 14 residues. CDR1 is SGHTA, CDR2 FQGTGA, per germline. Trimming removed 0 bases from V and 6 bases from J, with 11 bases in between. The CDR3 DNA reads as TGTGCCAGCAGCTTAACGGAGACAGGTGATGGCTACACCTTC. As protein: CASSLTETGDGYTF.

The chain carries TRBV24-1 and TRBJ2-1, with D perhaps TRBD2 (5 bases). Germline V gene data show CDR1 as KGHDR and CDR2 as SFDVKD. V shed 1 base and J shed 5 bases, with 8 bases lying between them. CDR3 length: 14 amino acids. The CDR3 DNA sequence: TGTGCCACCAGTGATTTTTCCGGGGACAATGAGCAGTTCTTC. This translates into CATSDFSGDNEQFF.

This clone was counted a single time. The genes are TRBV5-8 and TRBJ1-6; no firm D call. This CDR3 is 12 amino acids long. Germline lookup yields CDR1 SGHTS and CDR2 YDEGEE. V shed 6 bases and J shed 10 bases, with 11 bases lying between them. The CDR3 DNA sequence: TGTGCCAGCAAGCACTCCAGGTCACCCCTCCACTTT. Protein product: CASKHSRSPLHF.

In nucleotides, the CDR3 is TGTGCCACCCTCAAAAGGAACAGGGGGCGTAATCAGCCCCAGCATTTT. Amino acid sequence: CATLKRNRGRNQPQHF. V is TRBV24-1 and J is TRBJ1-5; 9 bases fit TRBD1. The CDR3 runs 16 residues. With V trimmed by 9 bases and J by 4 bases, 12 bases remained unmatched. Germline CDR1 is KGHDR and CDR2 is SFDVKD.

The chain employs TRBV7-2 and TRBJ1-1, with 8 bases that match TRBD1. There are 14 residues in the CDR3. The germline V gene has CDR1 SGHTA and CDR2 FQGNSA. V shed 3 bases, J shed 2 bases, and the junction held 2 bases outside the gene matches. The CDR3 loop is CASSFGQGNTEAFF. DNA of the CDR3: TGTGCCAGCAGCTTCGGACAGGGTAACACTGAAGCTTTCTTT.

The CDR3 DNA sequence: TGTGCCAGCAGTTTACAGGGACTAGTAAGGAATGAGCAGTTCTTC. It yields the protein CASSLQGLVRNEQFF. This chain links TRBV6-6 with TRBJ2-1, with 8 positions matching TRBD2. Germline assignment: CDR1 MNHNY and CDR2 SVGAGI (reference sequence). Trimming removed 4 bases from V and 7 bases from J; junction bases left unmatched: 9. The CDR3 extends over 15 amino acids.

This clone was counted only a few times. This CDR3 is also generated by other DNA sequences in the sample. The rearrangement uses TRBV7-3 and TRBJ2-3; 7 bases fit TRBD2. Unmatched junction bases numbered 2, after V lost 6 bases and J lost 2 bases. CDR1 and CDR2 (germline): SGHTA, FQGTGA. The CDR3 is 13 residues long. The CDR3 bases are TGTGCCAGCAGTCGGGACTACACAGATACGCAGTATTTT. Residues: CASSRDYTDTQYF.